This T cell receptor beta chain was recorded in a study of T cell responses to AZD1222 COVID-19 vaccine. Repertoires were generated with immunoSEQ multiplex PCR, while TCRdb's copy carries only in-frame clones and drops some. The sample lists around 120,000 clones, 80% to 90% occurring once. Overall study findings and caveats: Nearly half of unique spike-specific TCRs reportedly avoided B.1.351 and B.1.1.7 mutated regions.

A word on this clone: Its antigen is unidentified.

This specimen was peripheral blood, taken on day 0 of AZD1222 vaccination. This receptor was identified in an adult in good health.

The CDR3 loop reads CASSPGYNTGELFF. The CDR3 nucleotides read TGCGCCAGCAGCCCAGGCTACAACACCGGGGAGCTGTTTTTT. The gene calls are TRBV5-1 and TRBJ2-2; no clear D. Germline V gene data show CDR1 as SGHRS and CDR2 as YFSETQ. The CDR3 has 14 amino acids. V lost 4 bases, J lost 2 bases, and 9 bases lay in between.